The entry below describes one TCR beta chain. The antigen remains undetermined. CDR3 size: 12 residues. Germline lookup yields CDR1 GTSNPN and CDR2 SVGIG (reference sequence). V lost 0 bases, J lost 5 bases, and 7 bases lay in between. This specimen comes from a study of cytomegalovirus exposure and HLA in healthy donors. Study-wide results and caveats: Donor immune exposure was known only as CMV serostatus.

The study ran its PCR with 60 Vbeta and 13 Jbeta primers. Repertoires were generated with immunoSEQ multiplex PCR, while TCRdb's copy carries only in-frame clones and drops some. The sample includes tens of thousands of clones. The specimen was PBMCs. The sequence was collected from a woman in her 40s in good health and CMV-seropositive. This rearrangement joins TRBV30 to TRBJ1-1; D unresolved. CDR3 sequence reads: CAWSVLGTEAFF. As DNA, the CDR3 is TGTGCCTGGAGTGTACTAGGTACTGAAGCTTTCTTT. Full variable domain (missing parts from reference TRBV30 and TRBJ1-1): SQTIHQWPATLVQPVGSPLSLECTVEGTSNPNLYWYRQAAGRGLQLLFYSVGIGQISSEVPQNLSASRPQDRQFILSSKKLLLSDSGFYLCAWSVLGTEAFFGQGTRLTVV.